Below, one T cell receptor beta chain is given with its context. What it binds is not known. It was with 60 Vbeta and 13 Jbeta primers that the PCR ran. The data were produced by immunoSEQ multiplex PCR, yet TCRdb's version contains in-frame clones alone and is incomplete. This table lists 140,000 to 150,000 clones. The data are from a study of cytomegalovirus exposure and HLA in healthy donors. The CDR3 runs to 16 residues. Trimming pared 7 bases from V and 8 bases from J, leaving 21 bases between. Germline V lookup: CDR1 MDHEN, CDR2 SYDVKM. Study outcomes and limitations: An observed cluster of highly shared sequence variants was recorded as a likely sequencing artifact.

The sequenced material came from PBMCs. The chain links TRBV28 to TRBJ1-6, with D uncertain. The clonotype originates from a male donor in good health and CMV-seronegative. CDR3 bases: TGTGCCAGCACCAACCAATTACACATTTCAGATTCACCCCTCCACTTT. As protein: CASTNQLHISDSPLHF.